This TCR beta chain was sequenced in a study of blood T cell repertoires in COVID-19. Whole-study context: Samples taken during acute and convalescent COVID-19 were collected in the United States, Italy and Spain. From T cells, B-cell-depleted T cells, or PBMCs came the material, which was cDNA or gDNA.

In the original analysis: Using reference gene primer amplification, nucleated cell counts were estimated. Profiling relied on immunoSEQ multiplex PCR, and the TCRdb table lists in-frame clones only, not all of them. Clonal size and the V and J genes are those of that table, whereas D and trimming came from the DNA. The sample lists fewer than 250,000 clones; roughly 83% were seen once. The clonotype originates from a woman in her sixties or seventies with active or convalescent COVID-19. Sequencing was done on a sample of peripheral blood.

CDR3 DNA sequence: TGCGCCAGCAGCTTGGGTTTGGACAGGGGCACTGAAGCTTTCTTT. Protein product: CASSLGLDRGTEAFF. The chain has TRBV5-1 and TRBJ1-1, with 9 bases that match TRBD1. The germline CDR1 and CDR2 sequences are SGHRS and YFSETQ. The CDR3 spans 15 residues. V gave up 0 bases and J gave up 4 bases; unmatched junction bases: 4.